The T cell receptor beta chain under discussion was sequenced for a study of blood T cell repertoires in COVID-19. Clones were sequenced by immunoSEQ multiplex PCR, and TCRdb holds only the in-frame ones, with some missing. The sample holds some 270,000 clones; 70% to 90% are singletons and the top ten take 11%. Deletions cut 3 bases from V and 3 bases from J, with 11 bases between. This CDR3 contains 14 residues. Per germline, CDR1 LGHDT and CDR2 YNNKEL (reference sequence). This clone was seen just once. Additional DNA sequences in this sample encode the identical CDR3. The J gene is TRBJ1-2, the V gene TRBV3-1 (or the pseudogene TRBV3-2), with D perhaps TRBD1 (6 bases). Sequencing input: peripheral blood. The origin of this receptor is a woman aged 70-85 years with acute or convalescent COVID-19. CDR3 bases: TGTGCCAGCAGCCAGGCAGGGGTCTACTATGGCTACACCTTC. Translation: CASSQAGVYYGYTF.